These T cell receptor beta chains were read from a single sample in a study of CD8+ T cells in alopecia areata. TCRdb's table, derived via immunoSEQ multiplex PCR, lists solely in-frame clones and lacks some. This table has 3,500 to 5,500 clones, over 65% appearing once. The input for sequencing was skin, taken at week 24, from a patient treated with tofacitinib. Receptor source: a human donor with alopecia areata. The CDR3 runs from the conserved cysteine through the conserved F or W. A D gene is named only where the DNA matches it firmly. Size is omitted from some rows. Given values are once, few, many or a class for expanded clones.

TRBJ1-1,TRBV7-9,NA,NA,TGTGCCAGCAGCGGCGTCAGTCCCCACTTCACTGAAGCTTTCTTT,CASSGVSPHFTEAFF
TRBJ2-2,TRBV2,TRBD1,NA,TGTGCCAGTCAAACAGGGGTTCGTGGCGGGGAGCTGTTTTTT,CASQTGVRGGELFF
TRBJ2-1,TRBV7-2,NA,NA,TGTGCCAGCAGCTCCTTCGGTGCGGGTTTCGGTGAGCAGTTCTTC,CASSSFGAGFGEQFF
TRBJ2-1,TRBV9,NA,NA,TGTGCCAGCAGCCCTAGCGCGAGGCCCTACAATGAGCAGTTCTTC,CASSPSARPYNEQFF
TRBJ2-1,TRBV23-1,TRBD2,NA,TGCGCCAGCAGTCAACGGGGGGGCCCCGGGGGTAATGAGCAGTTCTTC,CASSQRGGPGGNEQFF
TRBJ2-2,TRBV18,NA,NA,TGTGCCAGCTCACCTACGGGTCTGAACACCGGGGAGCTGTTTTTT,CASSPTGLNTGELFF
TRBJ2-2,TRBV5-6,TRBD2,once,TGTGCCAGCAGCCTTGGCGGGAGGCAAACCGGGGAGCTGTTTTTT,CASSLGGRQTGELFF
TRBJ2-1,TRBV9,TRBD2,NA,TGTGCCAGCAGCTCCCGGACTAGCGGGGTCCGCAATGAGCAGTTCTTC,CASSSRTSGVRNEQFF
TRBJ2-4,TRBV23-1,TRBD1,NA,TGCGCCAGCAGTCAATCTGGGCAAGACAGGGGCGCCAAAAACATTCAGTACTTC,CASSQSGQDRGAKNIQYF
TRBJ2-7,TRBV29-1,NA,NA,TGCAGCGTTGAAGGGCAGGACCCGAGGGAGCAGTACTTC,CSVEGQDPREQYF
TRBJ1-4,TRBV7-2,NA,NA,TGTGCCAGCAGCTTAGAAGGGTTTGGCCGACCGTTTTTT,CASSLEGFGRPFF
TRBJ2-7,TRBV14,TRBD2,NA,TGTGCCAGCAGCCAGAGGACTAGCCCATCCTACGAGCAGTACTTC,CASSQRTSPSYEQYF
TRBJ1-6,TRBV4-3,NA,NA,TGCGCCAGCAGCCAAGGAAATTCACCCCTCCACTTT,CASSQGNSPLHF
TRBJ1-5,TRBV6-5,NA,few,TGTGCCAGCGGGAGCGGGCCTTCAGAACAGCCCCAGCATTTT,CASGSGPSEQPQHF
TRBJ2-7,TRBV7-9,TRBD1,NA,TGTGCCAGCAGCGGCGCCGGGACAGGGTACGAGCAGTACTTC,CASSGAGTGYEQYF
TRBJ2-4,TRBV4-3,NA,NA,TGCGCCAGCAGCCAAGTTCTTGACTCGGTGAACATTCAGTACTTC,CASSQVLDSVNIQYF
TRBJ1-3,TRBV30,NA,few,TGTGCCTGGAGAGCGGACCGCTCTGGAAACACCATATATTTT,CAWRADRSGNTIYF
TRBJ1-2,TRBV14,NA,NA,TGTGCCAGCAGCCAACGCCGGGACGCGATCAATGGCTACACCTTC,CASSQRRDAINGYTF
TRBJ2-4,TRBV4-3,NA,NA,TGCGCCAGCAGTGACAGAGCCAAAAACATTCAGTACTTC,CASSDRAKNIQYF
TRBJ1-1,TRBV29-1,TRBD1,once,TGCAGCGTTCAAAGGGGGCCCGGAGCTTTCTTT,CSVQRGPGAFF
TRBJ2-5,TRBV4-1,TRBD2,NA,TGCGCCAGCAGCCTGGCGGGGGGAATACAAGAGACCCAGTACTTC,CASSLAGGIQETQYF
TRBJ1-2,TRBV7-2,TRBD1,NA,TGTGCCAGCAGCTTAGGGGAGAGGACAGGGTATGGCTACACCTTC,CASSLGERTGYGYTF
TRBJ2-1,TRBV7-9,NA,NA,TGTGCCAGCAGCGGTGAGAAGGGGGGTGAGCAGTTCTTC,CASSGEKGGEQFF
TRBJ2-3,TRBV14,NA,once,TGTGCCAGCAGACTTACAGGGTCCGATACGCAGTATTTT,CASRLTGSDTQYF
TRBJ2-7,TRBV28,TRBD2,NA,TGTGCCAGCAGACGGACTAGCGGGAGGAACTACGAGCAGTACTTC,CASRRTSGRNYEQYF
TRBJ1-1,TRBV19,NA,NA,TGTGCCAGTAGTATCATCGTCGGGGGCTCCAACTTTTTTGAAGCTTTCTTT,CASSIIVGGSNFFEAFF